Given below is one T cell receptor beta chain in context. This clonotype showed up just a few times. Its antigen specificity is not known. Qualities for individual bases were not recorded, and no much larger clone is one base off. The data are from a study of post-analysis software for immune sequencing data (dated by TCRdb to between 2014 and 2017). General notes on the study: The recorded disease courses included relapsing-remitting, secondary progressive and progressive-relapsing multiple sclerosis, and some patients had no subtype annotation. A subset of samples was prepared in parallel using single-end sample barcoding, then pooled and co-amplified after Illumina adapter ligation. Patient repertoires were compared against ten to twelve previously published healthy control repertoires from donors aged 6 to 25 years. Study-wide conclusions, independent of this receptor: When samples were clustered directly using the F measure, samples prepared in the same batch co-clustered strongly, which prompted a batch-effect correction. The control group was slightly older than the multiple sclerosis patient group. Normalized Chao1 diversity was significantly lower in multiple sclerosis patients than controls, suggesting substantial peripheral T-cell clonal expansion. Significantly higher frequencies in patients than in controls were found for a handful of TRBV segments, including TRBV5-6, TRBV5-1 and TRBV20-1.

Relative to germline, V is missing 5 bases and J is missing 1 base, with 3 bases of the junction outside any gene match. The CDR3 spans 13 residues, from the cysteine through the phenylalanine. Solely the CDR3 DNA is kept, with 39 bases framed from the first base. The CDR1 and CDR2 encoded by the germline V gene (reference sequence) are DFQATT and SNEGSKA. The method behind the library was PCR. TCRdb lists the instrument as Illumina HiSeq 2500. Unique molecular identifiers were incorporated into TCR beta cDNA libraries to reduce PCR and sequencing biases. Approximately 500,000 cDNA molecules were obtained for every 1 to 10 million input T cells, so each molecule roughly corresponded to one T cell. The patient libraries were prepared and sequenced using the same protocol as the earlier healthy control dataset. Within a given batch, samples were prepared together, multiplexed and sequenced on the same HiSeq lane. The authors' analysis ran thus. MIGEC was used to process the raw barcoded reads, and molecular identifier groups with only a single read were discarded before consensus assembly and CDR3 extraction. VDJtools was used for post-analysis of the clonotype tables, and diversity was normalized by down-sampling every dataset to the size of the smallest sample. In repertoire overlap clustering, CDR3 amino acid sequences, but not nucleotide sequences, were matched to correct batch-related cross-sample contamination. TCRdb ran its own pipeline on the public reads, namely fastp trimming at Q25 and MiXCR clone calling, and kept in-frame beta chains. Here each entry gathers all rows of one CDR3 protein and keeps the most common genes and DNA. TCRdb, not the original authors, processed these V and J calls. The sample data list about 200,000 distinct CDR3 sequences, and approximately 30% of these were observed just once. Clones ranked in the top ten supply approximately 3% of the sample.

To demonstrate the VDJtools post-analysis software, the study profiled TCR beta repertoires from the peripheral blood of about 13 young patients with multiple sclerosis. The multiple sclerosis patients were children and adolescents between roughly 6 and 15 years of age. The TCR comes from a girl under 18 with multiple sclerosis. The rearranged segments are TRBV20-1 and TRBJ2-3, with 7 middle bases fitting TRBD2. The sequenced sample was blood. The CDR3 sequence is CSAPRGGTDTQYF. In nucleotides, the sequence is TGCAGTGCTCCCCGGGGGGGCACAGATACGCAGTATTTT.